Presented here are 21 T cell receptor beta chains from one specimen sequenced in a study of regulatory T cells in long-lasting Graves disease (dated by TCRdb to the early 2020s). The method was multiplex PCR. Sequencing relied on an Illumina HiSeq 4000. TCR beta libraries were built with iRepertoire HTBI primers and Arm-PCR amplification of CDR3 regions. TCRdb reprocessing: public reads trimmed at Q25 with fastp, clones called with MiXCR, in-frame beta chains kept. Each entry is one CDR3 protein sequence, shown with its most common DNA and genes. The sample includes hundreds of thousands of distinct CDR3 sequences, with 16% observed a single time. The ten largest clones capture about 11% of the sample. The meaning of the sample's time point label: newly diagnosed GD, antithyroid drugs for less than 3 months. RNA was extracted from PBMCs in TRIzol for both TCR sequencing and RNA sequencing. The same data also went into a second study, on T cells in Graves' hyperthyroidism and ophthalmopathy.

This sample comprised peripheral blood mononuclear cells (PBMCs), obtained at new diagnosis, from a patient treated with antithyroid drugs. The source is a woman aged 25 to 39 with Graves disease. Donor details come from another sample of the same person, matched by shared clones.

Only a few counts were recorded for this clonotype. J is TRBJ2-1 and V is TRBV5-6; 12 nucleotides match TRBD2. This CDR3 has 16 residues. The germline gives CDR1 SGHDT, CDR2 YYEEEE. With 2 bases clipped from V and 7 bases from J, the junction kept 7 bases outside the gene matches. CDR3 in DNA: TGTGCCAGCAGCTTACCCGGACTAGCGGGATTAAATGAGCAGTTCTTC. Translated, it gives CASSLPGLAGLNEQFF.

This clonotype has more than one count but fewer than ten. The V call is TRBV6-1, the J call TRBJ1-2; D is unclear. Deletions cut 6 bases from V and 4 bases from J, with 12 bases between. The CDR3 is 13 residues long. Per the germline V gene, CDR1 is MNHNS and CDR2 is SASEGT. The DNA of the CDR3 is TGTGCCAGCAGACCCCGGACCTTCTATGGCTACACCTTC. Its translation: CASRPRTFYGYTF.

This clonotype showed up many times. The V and J genes are TRBV27 and TRBJ1-5; TRBD1 might be the D (5 bases). CDR3 length: 16 residues. Trimming removed 5 bases from V and 3 bases from J, with 17 bases in between. From germline, CDR1 is MNHEY and CDR2 SMNVEV (reference sequence). The CDR3 DNA sequence: TGTGCCAGCAGTCCAGAGGTGGGGGGGTCCAATCAGCCCCAGCATTTT. Protein product: CASSPEVGGSNQPQHF.

This clonotype was counted at least ten times. This chain connects TRBV5-1 to TRBJ2-1, with D perhaps TRBD1 (6 bases). Germline CDR1 and CDR2: SGHRS and YFSETQ. V was clipped by 2 bases and J by 8 bases, with 14 bases between them. There are 14 residues in the CDR3. The DNA of the CDR3 is TGCGCCAGCAGCTTAGGACAGATTTACCATGAGCAGTTCTTC. It codes for CASSLGQIYHEQFF. Full variable domain (remainder filled in from reference TRBV5-1 and TRBJ2-1): KAGVTQTPRYLIKTRGQQVTLSCSPISGHRSVSWYQQTPGQGLQFLFEYFSETQRNKGNFPGRFSGRQFSNSRSEMNVSTLELGDSALYLCASSLGQIYHEQFFGPGTRLTVL.

The gene calls are TRBV29-1 and TRBJ2-3; a possible D gene is TRBD1 (6 bases). CDR1 SQVTM and CDR2 ANQGSEA come from the germline V gene. Trimming stripped 7 bases from V and 0 bases from J, with 23 bases between. The CDR3 extends over 17 amino acids. The CDR3 loop reads CSAGSGAALTSTDTQYF. CDR3 DNA: TGCAGCGCGGGCTCAGGGGCCGCCTTAACTAGCACAGATACGCAGTATTTT.

This clonotype was observed many times. V and J are TRBV5-1 and TRBJ1-4; a weak D match, TRBD1 (5 bases). Germline V lookup: CDR1 SGHRS, CDR2 YFSETQ. Trimming removed 0 bases from V and 0 bases from J, with 18 bases in between. The CDR3 loop spans 19 amino acids. For the CDR3, the DNA is TGCGCCAGCAGCTTGGCCGGCAGGGTATTACTATCAACTAATGAAAAACTGTTTTTT. Translated, it gives CASSLAGRVLLSTNEKLFF. Full variable domain (remainder filled in from reference TRBV5-1 and TRBJ1-4): KAGVTQTPRYLIKTRGQQVTLSCSPISGHRSVSWYQQTPGQGLQFLFEYFSETQRNKGNFPGRFSGRQFSNSRSEMNVSTLELGDSALYLCASSLAGRVLLSTNEKLFFGSGTQLSVL.

This clonotype showed up many times. The V and J genes are TRBV18 and TRBJ1-2; D not resolved. Deletions cut 2 bases from V and 4 bases from J, with 8 bases between. This CDR3 spans 13 amino acids. Germline V gene data show CDR1 as KGHSH and CDR2 as LQKENI. Here the CDR3 reads CASSPSLSYGYTF. The CDR3 bases are TGTGCCAGCTCACCAAGTTTGAGCTATGGCTACACCTTC.

This clonotype has ten or more counts. This chain connects TRBV11-2 to TRBJ1-2, with 7 bases lining up with TRBD1. V lost 5 bases and J lost 3; bases outside the gene matches: 12. Germline loops: CDR1 SGHAT, CDR2 FQNNGV. The CDR3 is 16 amino acids. CDR3 nucleotides: TGTGCCAGCAGCCTACGGGGGACAGCCTGGGACTATGGCTACACCTTC. This codes for CASSLRGTAWDYGYTF.

The V call is TRBV29-1, the J call TRBJ2-7, with D perhaps being TRBD1 or TRBD2 (5 bases each). The CDR3 spans 12 residues. Trimming cost V 7 bases and J 7 bases, with 17 bases left between them. Germline V lookup: CDR1 SQVTM, CDR2 ANQGSEA. The CDR3 region is CSAIIHRTEQYF. The CDR3 DNA is TGCAGCGCGATTATCCACAGGACTGAGCAGTACTTC.

This clonotype was picked up many times. The chain combines TRBV20-1 with TRBJ2-7; 9 bases agree with TRBD1. The CDR3 spans 14 residues. With 5 bases clipped from V and 0 bases from J, the junction kept 5 bases outside the gene matches. Germline V gene data show CDR1 as DFQATT and CDR2 as SNEGSKA (reference sequence). The CDR3 loop reads CSAQPGQGSYEQYF. CDR3 in DNA: TGCAGTGCTCAACCGGGACAGGGCTCCTACGAGCAGTACTTC.

This clonotype was seen a handful of times. This chain connects TRBV2 to TRBJ2-7, with D possibly called TRBD1 or TRBD2 (6 bases each). Germline assignment: CDR1 SNHLY and CDR2 FYNNEI. The CDR3 is 14 amino acids. V was shortened by 9 bases and J by 6 bases, with 21 bases between the two germline ends. The CDR3 coding sequence is TGTGCCAGTAACACCCGGGGGCCTGGTGGCGAGCAGTACTTC. Translation gives CASNTRGPGGEQYF.

This clonotype was seen at least ten times. This sequence joins TRBV6-5 and TRBJ1-1; D is possibly TRBD1 (6 bases). The CDR3 runs to 15 residues. V was shortened by 3 bases and J by 3 bases, with 14 bases between the two germline ends. Germline loops: CDR1 MNHEY, CDR2 SVGAGI. The CDR3 nucleotides are TGTGCCAGCAGTTATCAATTTGCAGGGGACACTGAAGCTTTCTTT. Protein: CASSYQFAGDTEAFF.

This clonotype appeared many times. J is TRBJ1-6 and V is TRBV6-2 or TRBV6-3, with D possibly matching TRBD1 (6 bases). V dropped 2 bases and J dropped 3 bases, with 8 bases sitting between them. The CDR3 length is 15 residues. Germline assignment: CDR1 MNHEY and CDR2 SVGEGT. Written as DNA, the CDR3 is TGTGCCAGCAGTTACGGGGGCAACTATAATTCACCCCTCCACTTT. It translates to CASSYGGNYNSPLHF.

The table lists this clonotype with many counts. The chain carries TRBV20-1 and TRBJ1-5, with D perhaps matching TRBD1 (5 bases). The V gene lost 7 bases and the J gene lost 4 bases, with 14 bases spanning the gap. Germline values: CDR1 DFQATT, CDR2 SNEGSKA (reference sequence). The CDR3 covers 13 residues. The CDR3 sequence: CSVAQGPNQPQHF. The CDR3 nucleotides read TGCAGTGTGGCGCAGGGACCAAATCAGCCCCAGCATTTT.

The table lists this clonotype with many counts. The chain has TRBV2 and TRBJ1-1, with TRBD1 as a possible D gene (5 bases). V was clipped by 8 bases and J by 5 bases, with 18 bases between them. The CDR3 loop spans 14 amino acids. In germline, CDR1 is SNHLY, CDR2 FYNNEI. For the CDR3, the DNA is TGTGCCAGCCGCAGGGAAGCTGGGTGGACTGAAGCTTTCTTT. It specifies CASRREAGWTEAFF.

This clonotype was found many times. The V and J genes are TRBV10-3 and TRBJ1-2; unclear D gene. The V end was cut by 3 bases, the J end by 6 bases, with 14 bases between. The CDR3 runs to 14 residues. In germline, CDR1 is ENHRY, CDR2 SYGVKD. The CDR3: CAISDGEASDGYTF. CDR3 DNA sequence: TGTGCCATCAGTGACGGGGAAGCTTCGGATGGCTACACCTTC.

In its sample, this clonotype was seen many times. The chain is built from TRBV6-5 and TRBJ2-1; no clear D gene. Germline CDR1 MNHEY, CDR2 SVGAGI. Trimming shortened V by 2 bases and J by 5 bases, and 4 bases separated the two germline ends. The CDR3 loop spans 12 amino acids. As DNA, the CDR3 is TGTGCCAGCAGTTACCACAACAATGAGCAGTTCTTC. Translating gives CASSYHNNEQFF.

This clonotype appeared many times. The chain has TRBV20-1 and TRBJ2-1; 14 bases are shared with TRBD2. The CDR3 contains 14 residues. Germline CDR1 and CDR2: DFQATT and SNEGSKA (reference sequence). The CDR3 DNA is TGCAGGGTGGTGACTAGCGGGAGGGGCAATGAGCAGTTCTTC. This encodes CRVVTSGRGNEQFF.

Points on this clonotype: A junction end diverges from the germline sequence, so it may reflect a read error. In nucleotides, the CDR3 is TGTGCCAGCAGCTTGACGCCGGGAGGGGGACTCTTC. Protein product: CASSLTPGGGLF. This rearrangement joins TRBV5-5 to TRBJ2-1; 8 bases agree with TRBD2. Germline V lookup: CDR1 SGHKS, CDR2 YYEKEE (reference sequence). This CDR3 comprises 12 residues.

The rearrangement links TRBV10-3 to TRBJ2-6, with 9 bases matching TRBD1. The CDR3 sequence is 15 residues long. From germline, CDR1 is ENHRY and CDR2 SYGVKD. V lost 4 bases, J lost 6 bases, and 4 bases stayed unmatched. CDR3 DNA sequence: TGTGCCATCAGTGGGGACAGGGACGCGGCCAACGTCCTGACTTTC. Translating it yields CAISGDRDAANVLTF.

This chain joins TRBV30 and TRBJ2-1; D is perhaps TRBD1 or TRBD2 (5 bases each). Germline loops: CDR1 GTSNPN, CDR2 SVGIG (reference sequence). The CDR3 contains 17 residues. Trimming removed 3 bases at V and 4 bases at J, with 22 bases between. The CDR3 coding sequence is TGTGCCTGGAGCGCGAAGTTGGGGCTAGCATTATACAATGAGCAGTTCTTC. It yields the protein CAWSAKLGLALYNEQFF.